A selection of T cell receptor beta chains follows, all from one sample in a study of patients and donors after allogeneic stem cell transplantation. TCRdb passed the RT-PCR reads through MiXCR, listing each CDR3 protein once. The table has 400,000 to 450,000 distinct CDR3 sequences, roughly 16% seen once; the top ten hold just over 7%. Sequencing was performed on blood, either unsorted or a sorted T cell fraction (not recorded which). The receptors were sampled from a human donor who was either an allogeneic HSCT recipient or a stem cell or donor lymphocyte infusion donor (not recorded which). It is not recorded whose cells these are; they may come from a transplant donor. CDR3s include the opening cysteine and the closing phenylalanine or tryptophan. The D gene is left open where the match is weak. Size is stated for part of the rows, as once, few or many counts, or as a class when the clone is expanded.

clone_size j_call d_call v_call cdr3_nt cdr3_aa
few TRBJ2-6 . TRBV2 TGTGCCAGCAGACGTTCTCTTAAGACCGGGGCCAACGTCCTGACTTTC CASRRSLKTGANVLTF
few TRBJ2-1 TRBD2 TRBV11-3 TGTGCCAGCAGCTTAGGGTTTGGGGGGGAGGCCTACAATGAGCAGTTCTTC CASSLGFGGEAYNEQFF
. TRBJ2-5 . TRBV30 TGTGCCTGGAGCCTCTTTCAAGAGACCCAGTACTTC CAWSLFQETQYF
few TRBJ1-1 . TRBV5-1 TGCGCCAGCAGCTTTATAGGGGGCACTGAAGCTTTCTTT CASSFIGGTEAFF
. TRBJ2-7 TRBD1 TRBV14 TGTGCCAGCAGCCTCACTGGGACAGGGCTATACGAGCAGTACTTC CASSLTGTGLYEQYF
. TRBJ2-1 . TRBV7-8 TGTGCCAGCAGCGGAAGGACGTCCGGTGCTGAGCAGTTCTTC CASSGRTSGAEQFF
. TRBJ1-2 TRBD1 TRBV9 TGTGCCAGCAGCTCCCGGACAGGGTTCTATGGCTACACCTTC CASSSRTGFYGYTF
. TRBJ2-1 . TRBV5-1 TGCGCCAGCAGCTTGGAAGGGCTCCCCAATGAGCAGTTCTTC CASSLEGLPNEQFF
few TRBJ2-3 TRBD2 TRBV20-1 TGCAGTGGGAGAGGGCTAGCGGGACCGTCCTCCACAGATACGCAGTATTTT CSGRGLAGPSSTDTQYF
few TRBJ1-2 . TRBV4-2 TGTGCCAGCAGTGGAGAGGGGCGAGCCAACTATGGCTACACCTTC CASSGEGRANYGYTF
. TRBJ1-3 . TRBV15 TGTGCCACCAGCACCAATACAGGACCCTCTGGAAACACCATATATTTT CATSTNTGPSGNTIYF
few TRBJ1-5 . TRBV4-3 TGCGCCAGCAGGCACGGGACTCCTTCTTTCGGGGGGAATCAGCCCCAGCATTTT CASRHGTPSFGGNQPQHF
many TRBJ1-1 . TRBV12-3/TRBV12-4 TGTGCCAGCAGTCCGGGACATCAGAACACTGAAGCTTTCTTT CASSPGHQNTEAFF
few TRBJ1-2 TRBD1 TRBV19 TGTGCCAGTAGTCTAACAGGGGAACTCTATGGCTACACCTTC CASSLTGELYGYTF
. TRBJ2-6 . TRBV5-1 TGCGCCAGCAGCTTGAAAACGGGCGTTTCCTCTGGGGCCAACGTCCTGACTTTC CASSLKTGVSSGANVLTF
. TRBJ2-5 . TRBV7-3 TGTGCCAGCAGGAATGAAGACAGACAAGAGACCCAGTACTTC CASRNEDRQETQYF
many TRBJ2-4 TRBD1 TRBV7-2 TGTGCCAGCAGCCGTGGAATACAGGGGCTAGCCAAAAACATTCAGTACTTC CASSRGIQGLAKNIQYF
many TRBJ1-1 TRBD1 TRBV10-3 TGTGCCATCAGTGCGTCGAGTTTGGGACAGGGAGGGACTGAAGCTTTCTTT CAISASSLGQGGTEAFF
. TRBJ2-7 TRBD1 TRBV29-1 TGCAGCGTCGCGGGACAGGGACTGTACGAGCAGTACTTC CSVAGQGLYEQYF
. TRBJ2-1 . TRBV5-1 TGCGCCAGCAGCTTGGTTTCCCTTTCCTACAATGAGCAGTTCTTC CASSLVSLSYNEQFF
few TRBJ1-1 . TRBV10-3 TGTGCCATCAGCCTATCCGGGACACAGAACACTGAAGCTTTCTTT CAISLSGTQNTEAFF
. TRBJ2-7 . TRBV20-1 TGCAGTGCCAGGGATATGTCCTCCTACGAGCAGTACTTC CSARDMSSYEQYF
. TRBJ2-2 TRBD1 TRBV9 TGTGCCAGCAGCGTAGGCGCAGGGGGCGCTTACACCGGGGAGCTGTTTTTT CASSVGAGGAYTGELFF
. TRBJ2-3 TRBD2 TRBV12-3/TRBV12-4 TGTGCCAGCAGTCTTGGGACTAGCGGGATCTATGAGGATACGCAGTATTTT CASSLGTSGIYEDTQYF
. TRBJ1-6 . TRBV7-9 TGTGCCAGCAGGGAGAACAATTCACCCCTCCACTTT CASRENNSPLHF
few TRBJ2-3 TRBD2 TRBV5-1 TGCGCCAGCAGCCCACGGGCTAGCGGGGTAGCAGATACGCAGTATTTT CASSPRASGVADTQYF
. TRBJ1-4 . TRBV20-1 TGCAGTATCAAGTCTGCCGGGGCCGAAAATGAAAAACTGTTTTTT CSIKSAGAENEKLFF
. TRBJ2-3 TRBD2 TRBV4-3 TGCGCCAGCAGCCAAGATGAACTAGCGGGGGCGGGTACGCAGTATTTT CASSQDELAGAGTQYF
. TRBJ2-5 TRBD2 TRBV7-2 TGTGCCAGCAGCTTCTCTAGCGGGAGCACAGAGACCCAGTACTTC CASSFSSGSTETQYF
few TRBJ1-4 . TRBV6-1 TGTGCCAGCACTCTATGGAGTGCAACTAATGAAAAACTGTTTTTT CASTLWSATNEKLFF
few TRBJ1-5 . TRBV6-5 TGTGCCAGCAGCCTTCCAGCCCAGCATTTT CASSLPAQHF
. TRBJ2-7 TRBD1 TRBV5-1 TGCGCCAGCAGCTTGGGGACAGGGGGCTTATACGAGCAGTACTTC CASSLGTGGLYEQYF
. TRBJ1-3 . TRBV4-3 TGCGCCAGCAGCCAAGGCCCAGGATCCGGAAACACCATATATTTT CASSQGPGSGNTIYF